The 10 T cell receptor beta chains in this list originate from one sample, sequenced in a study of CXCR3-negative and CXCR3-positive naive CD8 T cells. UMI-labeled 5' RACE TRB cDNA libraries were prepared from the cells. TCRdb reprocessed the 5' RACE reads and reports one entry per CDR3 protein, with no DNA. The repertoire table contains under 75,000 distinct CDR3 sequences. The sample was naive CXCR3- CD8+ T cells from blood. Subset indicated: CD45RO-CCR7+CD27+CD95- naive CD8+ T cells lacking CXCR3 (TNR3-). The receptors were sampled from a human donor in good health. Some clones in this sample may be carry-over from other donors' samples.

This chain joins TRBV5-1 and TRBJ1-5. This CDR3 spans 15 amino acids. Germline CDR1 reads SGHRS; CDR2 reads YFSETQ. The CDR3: CASSLGDYSNQPQHF. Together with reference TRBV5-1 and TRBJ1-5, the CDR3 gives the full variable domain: KAGVTQTPRYLIKTRGQQVTLSCSPISGHRSVSWYQQTPGQGLQFLFEYFSETQRNKGNFPGRFSGRQFSNSRSEMNVSTLELGDSALYLCASSLGDYSNQPQHFGDGTRLSIL.

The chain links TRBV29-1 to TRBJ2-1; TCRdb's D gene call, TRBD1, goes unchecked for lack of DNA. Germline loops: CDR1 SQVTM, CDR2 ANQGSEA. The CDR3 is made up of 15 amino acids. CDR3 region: CSVNRDRVLLNEQFF.

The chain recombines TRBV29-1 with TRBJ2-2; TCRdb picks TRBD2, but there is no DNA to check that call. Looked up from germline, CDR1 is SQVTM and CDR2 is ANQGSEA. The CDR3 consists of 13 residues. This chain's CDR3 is CSVVGRNTGELFF.

The chain's CDR3 is CSVEQDHTEAFF. V and J are TRBV29-1 and TRBJ1-1. The germline V gene has CDR1 SQVTM and CDR2 ANQGSEA. The CDR3 totals 12 residues.

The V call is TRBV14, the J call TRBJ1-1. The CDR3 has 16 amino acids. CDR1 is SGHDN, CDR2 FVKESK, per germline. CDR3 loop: CASSLSYGDMNTEAFF.

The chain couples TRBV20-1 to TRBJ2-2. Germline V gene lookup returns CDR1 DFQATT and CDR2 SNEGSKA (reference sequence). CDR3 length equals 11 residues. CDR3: CTCRISGELFF.

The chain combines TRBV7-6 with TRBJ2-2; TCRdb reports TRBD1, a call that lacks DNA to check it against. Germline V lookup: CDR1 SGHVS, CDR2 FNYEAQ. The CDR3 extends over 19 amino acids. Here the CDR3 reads CASSFRASGGLSLTGELFF.

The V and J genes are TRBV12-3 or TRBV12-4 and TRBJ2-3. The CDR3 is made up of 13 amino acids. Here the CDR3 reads CASSLPETDTQYF.

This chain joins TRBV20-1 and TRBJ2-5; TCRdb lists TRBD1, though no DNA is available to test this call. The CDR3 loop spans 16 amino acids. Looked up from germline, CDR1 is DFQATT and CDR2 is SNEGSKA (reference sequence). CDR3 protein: CSARATDRDRQETQYF.

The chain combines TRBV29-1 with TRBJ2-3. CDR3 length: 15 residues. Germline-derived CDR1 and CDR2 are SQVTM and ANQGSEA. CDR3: CSVDPTSLSTDTQYF.